Below, one T cell receptor beta chain is given with its context. The antigen remains unidentified. The data are from a study of OX40 agonist ivuxolimab in advanced cancers. V dropped 4 bases and J dropped 2 bases, with 14 bases sitting between them. Germline V gene sequence: CDR1 LNHDA, CDR2 SQIVND (reference sequence). This CDR3 contains 15 residues. The repertoire was sequenced with immunoSEQ multiplex PCR; TCRdb's copy has only in-frame clones and lacks some. In the table there are around 75,000 clones, more than 80% of which are singletons. Overall study results and limits: CD8+ T cells averaged more expanded clones than CD4+.

The sequenced sample was CD4+ or CD8+ T cells sorted from blood, obtained in a trial of the OX40 agonist ivuxolimab. The clonotype originates from an adult with an advanced solid tumor such as melanoma, head and neck, liver or kidney cancer. V is TRBV19 and J is TRBJ1-1, with TRBD1 as a possible D gene (6 bases). The CDR3 sequence: CASSTLRDTNTEAFF. DNA for the CDR3: TGTGCCAGTAGTACCCTCCGGGACACTAACACTGAAGCTTTCTTT. Full variable domain (outside the CDR3, taken from reference TRBV19 and TRBJ1-1): DGGITQSPKYLFRKEGQNVTLSCEQNLNHDAMYWYRQDPGQGLRLIYYSQIVNDFQKGDIAEGYSVSREKKESFPLTVTSAQKNPTAFYLCASSTLRDTNTEAFFGQGTRLTVV.